A selection of T cell receptor beta chains follows, all from one sample in a study of cytomegalovirus exposure and HLA in healthy donors. Here immunoSEQ multiplex PCR was the method, and the copy in TCRdb shows in-frame clones only, minus some. This sample contains about 67,000 clones. The sample consisted of PBMCs. The source is a woman aged 25 to 39 in good health and CMV-seronegative. Both conserved end residues are part of each CDR3. The order of the fields is D gene, J gene, V gene, CDR3 protein, CDR3 DNA. A D gene is named only where the DNA matches it firmly.

D: .
J: TRBJ1-1
V: TRBV2
CDR3: CASSITRDTEAFF
DNA: TGTGCCAGCAGCATCACTAGGGACACTGAAGCTTTCTTT

D: TRBD1
J: TRBJ1-2
V: TRBV19
CDR3: CASTPTGLGGYTF
DNA: TGTGCCAGTACCCCGACAGGGTTGGGAGGCTACACCTTC

D: TRBD1
J: TRBJ1-2
V: TRBV2
CDR3: CASSAITGGSYGYTF
DNA: TGTGCCAGCAGTGCCATAACAGGGGGCAGTTATGGCTACACCTTC

D: TRBD1
J: TRBJ2-2
V: TRBV9
CDR3: CASSVATGAGELFF
DNA: TGTGCCAGCAGCGTGGCCACAGGGGCCGGGGAGCTGTTTTTT

D: TRBD1
J: TRBJ1-5
V: TRBV7-9
CDR3: CASSLTGGNQPQHF
DNA: TGTGCCAGCAGCCTGACAGGGGGCAATCAGCCCCAGCATTTT

D: TRBD2
J: TRBJ2-2
V: TRBV7-7
CDR3: CASSLVPGGPRGTGELFF
DNA: TGTGCTAGCAGCTTAGTCCCGGGGGGGCCACGAGGCACCGGGGAGCTGTTTTTT

D: TRBD1
J: TRBJ1-2
V: TRBV6-5
CDR3: CASSSDRGHTNYGYTF
DNA: TGTGCCAGCAGTTCGGACAGGGGACATACTAACTATGGCTACACCTTC

D: .
J: TRBJ2-1
V: TRBV18
CDR3: CASSTDGSGYNEQFF
DNA: TGTGCCAGCTCCACGGATGGCTCGGGGTACAATGAGCAGTTCTTC

D: .
J: TRBJ1-5
V: TRBV4-1
CDR3: CASSPPGQPQHF
DNA: TGCGCCAGCAGCCCCCCCGGGCAGCCCCAGCATTTT

D: .
J: TRBJ1-1
V: TRBV18
CDR3: CASSPTPNTEAFF
DNA: TGTGCCAGCTCACCAACTCCGAACACTGAAGCTTTCTTT

D: .
J: TRBJ1-1
V: TRBV7-6
CDR3: CASSPQGMNTEAFF
DNA: TGTGCCAGCAGCCCGCAGGGCATGAACACTGAAGCTTTCTTT

D: TRBD1
J: TRBJ2-7
V: TRBV28
CDR3: CASSSSGTGVYEQYF
DNA: TGTGCCAGCAGCTCTTCCGGGACAGGGGTGTACGAGCAGTACTTC

D: TRBD2
J: TRBJ2-7
V: TRBV5-1
CDR3: CASSLGLSGGSYEQYF
DNA: TGCGCCAGCAGCCTTGGACTTTCGGGAGGTTCCTACGAGCAGTACTTC

D: TRBD1
J: TRBJ1-6
V: TRBV29-1
CDR3: CSVATGSDNSPLHF
DNA: TGCAGCGTTGCGACAGGGAGCGATAATTCACCCCTCCACTTT

D: .
J: TRBJ1-3
V: TRBV19
CDR3: CASSGVLTSGNTIYF
DNA: TGTGCCAGTAGCGGGGTCCTGACCTCTGGAAACACCATATATTTT

D: TRBD2
J: TRBJ2-5
V: TRBV4-2
CDR3: CASSQDGVAGVTQYF
DNA: TGTGCCAGCAGCCAAGACGGAGTGGCGGGAGTGACCCAGTACTTC

D: TRBD2
J: TRBJ2-1
V: TRBV27
CDR3: CASSFVAGGAYNEQFF
DNA: TGTGCCAGCAGTTTCGTAGCGGGAGGTGCCTACAATGAGCAGTTCTTC

D: TRBD1
J: TRBJ1-2
V: TRBV2
CDR3: CASSEMGQGNYGYTF
DNA: TGTGCCAGCAGTGAAATGGGACAGGGGAACTATGGCTACACCTTC

D: .
J: TRBJ2-1
V: TRBV19
CDR3: CASSRGQVSDNEQFF
DNA: TGTGCCAGTAGTAGGGGGCAGGTGTCCGACAATGAGCAGTTCTTC

D: TRBD1
J: TRBJ1-4
V: TRBV29-1
CDR3: CSVRGQGSTNEKLFF
DNA: TGCAGCGTCCGAGGACAGGGATCAACTAATGAAAAACTGTTTTTT

D: .
J: TRBJ1-1
V: TRBV19
CDR3: CASCEGGGRPTEAFF
DNA: TGTGCCAGTTGCGAGGGCGGGGGCCGGCCCACTGAAGCTTTCTTT

D: .
J: TRBJ1-5
V: TRBV6-1
CDR3: CASSDNPGVHQPQHF
DNA: TGTGCCAGCAGTGACAATCCGGGAGTCCATCAGCCCCAGCATTTT

D: TRBD1
J: TRBJ1-2
V: TRBV7-9
CDR3: CASSIGQGANYGYTF
DNA: TGTGCCAGCAGCATCGGACAGGGGGCTAACTATGGCTACACCTTC

D: .
J: TRBJ1-5
V: TRBV5-5
CDR3: CASSLWPGNQPQHF
DNA: TGTGCCAGCAGCTTGTGGCCAGGGAATCAGCCCCAGCATTTT

D: TRBD2
J: TRBJ2-5
V: TRBV7-9
CDR3: CASSPGTSVETQYF
DNA: TGTGCCAGCAGCCCCGGGACTAGTGTAGAGACCCAGTACTTC

D: .
J: TRBJ1-2
V: TRBV29-1
CDR3: CSVEVDGYTF
DNA: TGCAGCGTTGAGGTAGATGGCTACACCTTC